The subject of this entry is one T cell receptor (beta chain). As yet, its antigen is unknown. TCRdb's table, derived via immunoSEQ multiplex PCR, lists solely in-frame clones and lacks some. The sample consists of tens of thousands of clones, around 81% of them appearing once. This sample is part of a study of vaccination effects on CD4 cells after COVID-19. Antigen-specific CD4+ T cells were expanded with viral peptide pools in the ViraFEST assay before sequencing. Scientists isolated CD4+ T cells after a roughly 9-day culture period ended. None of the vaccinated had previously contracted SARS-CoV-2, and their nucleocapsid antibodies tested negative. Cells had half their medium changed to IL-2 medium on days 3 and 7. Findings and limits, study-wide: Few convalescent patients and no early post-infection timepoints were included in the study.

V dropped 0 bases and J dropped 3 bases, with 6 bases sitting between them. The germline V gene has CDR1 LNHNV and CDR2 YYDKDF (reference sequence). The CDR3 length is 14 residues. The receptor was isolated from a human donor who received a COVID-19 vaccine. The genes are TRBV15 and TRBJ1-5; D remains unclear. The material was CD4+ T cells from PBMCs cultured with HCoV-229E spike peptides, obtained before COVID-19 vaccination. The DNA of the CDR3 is TGTGCCACCAGCAGAGATCCGACCAATCAGCCCCAGCATTTT. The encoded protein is CATSRDPTNQPQHF. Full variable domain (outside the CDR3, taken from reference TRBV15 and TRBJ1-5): DAMVIQNPRYQVTQFGKPVTLSCSQTLNHNVMYWYQQKSSQAPKLLFHYYDKDFNNEADTPDNFQSRRPNTSFCFLDIRSPGLGDTAMYLCATSRDPTNQPQHFGDGTRLSIL.